This is a list of T cell receptor beta chains from one sample in a study of response to subunit inactivated influenza vaccine. Each CDR3 protein gets one entry after TCRdb re-called the RT-PCR reads with MiXCR. The sample gives about 540,000 distinct CDR3 sequences, under 25% of which show up once; around 2.8% is in the top ten. The sample was also linked to a second study, of T cells expressing NK-cell markers.

The input for sequencing was CD4+ T cells sorted from PBMCs, taken 11 to 12 days after vaccination. These receptors originate from a man aged 45-60 years who received an inactivated influenza vaccine. CDR3s include the opening cysteine and the closing phenylalanine or tryptophan. The order of the fields is CDR3 length, clone size, D gene, V gene, J gene, CDR3 DNA, CDR3 protein. The D gene is left open where the match is weak. Size tells how often a clone was seen (once, few, many) or the class of an expanded clone, and some rows leave it out.

15	few	NA	TRBV7-9	TRBJ2-5	TGTGCCAGCAGCTTTGAGGGGCTGACCCGGGAGACCCAGTACTTC	CASSFEGLTRETQYF
15	many	TRBD1	TRBV7-8	TRBJ2-7	TGTGCCAGCAGCATACAAATGACAGGGTCCCTAGAGCAGTACTTC	CASSIQMTGSLEQYF
15	NA	NA	TRBV6-1	TRBJ1-5	TGTGCCAGCAGCCGACAAGGGGGAGGCAATCAGCCCCAGCATTTT	CASSRQGGGNQPQHF
12	NA	NA	TRBV20-1	TRBJ2-3	TGCAGTGCTAGGAGTCCCGCAGATACGCAGTATTTT	CSARSPADTQYF
15	few	NA	TRBV20-1	TRBJ1-1	TGCAGTGCTAGGAAATTGGGGGGACCGAACACTGAAGCTTTCTTT	CSARKLGGPNTEAFF
16	NA	NA	TRBV5-6	TRBJ2-7	TGTGCCAGCAGCTTGGGGACCGTGTTACTCTCCTACGAGCAGTACTTC	CASSLGTVLLSYEQYF
12	many	TRBD1	TRBV29-1	TRBJ2-2	TGCAGCGTTGCAGGGGGTAACGGGGAGCTGTTTTTT	CSVAGGNGELFF
15	NA	NA	TRBV20-1	TRBJ1-1	TGCTGTGCTAGAGATGGGGCCAGTATAAACACTGAAGCTTTCTTT	CCARDGASINTEAFF
15	NA	TRBD1	TRBV29-1	TRBJ2-5	TGCAGCGTTGAAAAGGGACAGGGGGCTTTGGAGACCCAGTACTTC	CSVEKGQGALETQYF
13	many	NA	TRBV5-1	TRBJ2-1	TGCGCCAGCAGCTTGGCCCCTAACAATGAGCAGTTCTTC	CASSLAPNNEQFF
13	NA	NA	TRBV12-3/TRBV12-4	TRBJ1-1	TGTGCCAGCAGCTTTGAGACGGGGGCTGAAGCTTTCTTT	CASSFETGAEAFF
14	few	TRBD1	TRBV7-9	TRBJ2-7	TGTGCCAGCAGCCCGGGGACAGGGGACCACGAGCAGTACTTC	CASSPGTGDHEQYF
12	NA	NA	TRBV12-3/TRBV12-4	TRBJ1-5	TGTGCCAGCAACAATTTGGGGCAGCCCCAGCATTTT	CASNNLGQPQHF
13	few	NA	TRBV6-2/TRBV6-3	TRBJ1-2	TGTGCCAGCAGTTACGTCCCTAAACGTGGCTACACCTTC	CASSYVPKRGYTF
15	NA	NA	TRBV20-1	TRBJ2-2	TGCAGTGCTAGAGGCCCCGGGGTGAACACCGGGGAGCTGTTTTTT	CSARGPGVNTGELFF
13	NA	NA	TRBV7-9	TRBJ2-7	TGTGCCAGCAGCTTAGATATCCGGGCCGAGCAGTACTTC	CASSLDIRAEQYF
15	NA	NA	TRBV6-1	TRBJ2-3	TGTGCCAGCAGGGGGGGACTCCTCGGGGCGGTTGCGCAGTATTTT	CASRGGLLGAVAQYF
14	NA	NA	TRBV28	TRBJ1-6	TGTGCCAGCCGTCAAGGAGGACGGGATTCACCCCTCCACTTT	CASRQGGRDSPLHF
13	NA	TRBD1	TRBV20-1	TRBJ2-5	TGCAGTGCTGCAAGACAGGGGGGGGAGACCCAGTACTTC	CSAARQGGETQYF
15	NA	TRBD2	TRBV20-1	TRBJ2-1	TGCAGTGCTAGGCCCCGACTAGCGGCCTACAATGAGCAGTTCTTC	CSARPRLAAYNEQFF
14	NA	NA	TRBV12-3/TRBV12-4	TRBJ2-7	TGTGCCAGCAGTTTAGGGCCGATCGACTACGAGCAGTACTTC	CASSLGPIDYEQYF
15	NA	TRBD1	TRBV11-2	TRBJ2-2	TGTGCCAGCAAACAGGGGGCGCCTCACCCCGGGGAGCTGTTTTTT	CASKQGAPHPGELFF
15	few	NA	TRBV7-2	TRBJ2-5	TGTGCCAGCAGCTTAAGCGCGGGGTACCAAGAGACCCAGTACTTC	CASSLSAGYQETQYF
15	NA	NA	TRBV12-1	TRBJ2-7	TGTGCCAGCAGTCACTCGGGAAGCGGGGTGGACGAGCAGTACTTC	CASSHSGSGVDEQYF
14	NA	NA	TRBV7-2	TRBJ1-1	TGTGCCAGCAGCTTAGCGGGGACGGCGATGGATGCTTTCTTT	CASSLAGTAMDAFF
15	many	NA	TRBV20-1	TRBJ2-7	TGCAGTGCTAGAGCTCTCGGGACAATGGCCTACGAGCAGTACTTC	CSARALGTMAYEQYF
17	many	TRBD2	TRBV6-2/TRBV6-3	TRBJ2-5	TGTGCCAGCAGTTACCGTGGACTAGCGGGATTCCAAGAGACCCAGTACTTC	CASSYRGLAGFQETQYF
16	few	NA	TRBV5-5	TRBJ1-1	TGTGCCAGCAGCTTGGAGGCAGGGGTGGTGGCGGCTGAAGCTTTCTTT	CASSLEAGVVAAEAFF
14	few	NA	TRBV6-5	TRBJ2-7	TGTGCCAGCAGTTACTCGAGTGCAACCTACGAGCAGTACTTC	CASSYSSATYEQYF
15	NA	TRBD2	TRBV7-2	TRBJ2-7	TGTGCCAGCAGTACCCGACTAGCGGGGGGGTACGAGCAGTACTTC	CASSTRLAGGYEQYF
18	many	NA	TRBV11-1	TRBJ2-1	TGTGCCAGCAGCTTATTATTAATCTTGGGGAAATCTTCCAATGAGCAGTTCTTC	CASSLLLILGKSSNEQFF
13	NA	NA	TRBV5-1	TRBJ2-2	TGCGCCAGCAGCTTGTACAGCCACGGGGAGCTGTTTTTT	CASSLYSHGELFF
12	many	NA	TRBV7-2	TRBJ2-1	TGTGCCAGCAGCTTAGGAGTTTATGAGCAGTTCTTC	CASSLGVYEQFF
16	NA	NA	TRBV9	TRBJ2-6	TGTGCCTCCCAAACAGGGTTCACCTCTGGGGCCAACGTCCTGACTTTC	CASQTGFTSGANVLTF
15	NA	NA	TRBV27	TRBJ2-7	TGTGCCAGCAGACTTACCACCGCAGGGGTCGACGAGCAGTACTTC	CASRLTTAGVDEQYF
15	few	NA	TRBV18	TRBJ2-5	TGTGCCAGCGCTAAGCTAGCAGAGTACCAAGAGACCCAGTACTTC	CASAKLAEYQETQYF
16	few	TRBD2	TRBV14	TRBJ2-1	TGTGCCAGCAGCCCCGGACTAGCGGGAGTAGTTCATGAGCAGTTCTTC	CASSPGLAGVVHEQFF
13	NA	NA	TRBV2	TRBJ1-2	TGTGCCAGCAGTGAAGCCAGGGTGGATGGCTACACCTTC	CASSEARVDGYTF
16	few	NA	TRBV5-1	TRBJ1-4	TGCGCCAGCAAACTCGGGCCGGGATCAACTAATGAAAAACTGTTTTTT	CASKLGPGSTNEKLFF
14	few	NA	TRBV20-1	TRBJ2-7	TGCAGTGCTAGACCGGACGTACCCTCCTACGAGCAGTACTTC	CSARPDVPSYEQYF
14	NA	NA	TRBV6-1	TRBJ2-1	TGTGCCAGCAGCCGGGACGTGCGTAGCAATGAGCAGTTCTTC	CASSRDVRSNEQFF
12	few	NA	TRBV2	TRBJ2-7	TGTGCCAGCAACGAATGGGGGTACGAGCAGTACTTC	CASNEWGYEQYF
13	NA	NA	TRBV29-1	TRBJ2-5	TGCAGCTCTAGGGGGGCGAGCCAAGAGACCCAGTACTTC	CSSRGASQETQYF
17	NA	TRBD2	TRBV2	TRBJ2-7	TGTGCCAGCAGTAGGGGGGGGACTAGCGGGAGAGGCTACGAGCAGTACTTC	CASSRGGTSGRGYEQYF
15	NA	NA	TRBV7-9	TRBJ2-3	TGTGCCAGCAGCTTACTCTCCGGGCCCACAGATACGCAGTATTTT	CASSLLSGPTDTQYF
16	NA	NA	TRBV9	TRBJ2-2	TGTGCCAGCAGCGTAGAGCAAGCTGCGAACACCGGGGAGCTGTTTTTT	CASSVEQAANTGELFF
14	NA	NA	TRBV11-1	TRBJ2-7	TGTGCCAGCAGCCGACAGGGAGGTTTCGGCGAGCAGTACTTC	CASSRQGGFGEQYF
14	few	TRBD2	TRBV28	TRBJ2-2	TGTGCCAGCACACTAGCGGGAGGCACCGGGGAGCTGTTTTTT	CASTLAGGTGELFF
16	NA	TRBD2	TRBV7-6	TRBJ2-3	TGTGCCAGCAGCCTCACGCGGGGACTAGCGTTAGATACGCAGTATTTT	CASSLTRGLALDTQYF
13	NA	TRBD1	TRBV27	TRBJ2-3	TGTGCCAGCAGTCACTACAGGGGAGATACGCAGTATTTT	CASSHYRGDTQYF
15	NA	NA	TRBV4-3	TRBJ2-5	TGCGCCAGCAGCCTACGAAGGGGCCCCCAAGAGACCCAGTACTTC	CASSLRRGPQETQYF
13	few	NA	TRBV20-1	TRBJ2-5	TGCAGTGCTATCGGGGACGCCCCTGGTACCCAGTACTTC	CSAIGDAPGTQYF
15	NA	NA	TRBV6-5	TRBJ1-4	TGTGCCAGCAGTTCGACCCCGGGATCTAATGAAAAACTGTTTTTT	CASSSTPGSNEKLFF
16	NA	TRBD2	TRBV29-1	TRBJ2-3	TGCAGCGTTGACAGGGGCGGCGGGGGGGACACAGATACGCAGTATTTT	CSVDRGGGGDTDTQYF
15	NA	NA	TRBV6-2/TRBV6-3	TRBJ2-3	TGTGCCAGCAGTTACCCGCAGGGGAGGACAGATACGCAGTATTTT	CASSYPQGRTDTQYF
16	NA	NA	TRBV4-3	TRBJ2-3	TGCGCCAGCAGCCAAGATAGAAGGCCTACCACAGATACGCAGTATTTT	CASSQDRRPTTDTQYF
13	many	NA	TRBV5-1	TRBJ2-1	TGCGCCAGCAGCTCGGACAGAAACAATGAGCAGTTCTTC	CASSSDRNNEQFF
16	NA	TRBD1	TRBV11-2	TRBJ1-4	TGTGCCAGCAGCTCCAACAGGGGGGGGAGGGGTGAAAAACTGTTTTTT	CASSSNRGGRGEKLFF
14	NA	NA	TRBV7-2	TRBJ2-5	TGTGCCAGCACCGTAGGGGGATGGCAGGAGACCCAGTACTTC	CASTVGGWQETQYF
13	few	NA	TRBV20-1	TRBJ1-2	TGCAGTGCTGCCTCGTTTTCTAACTATGGCTACACCTTC	CSAASFSNYGYTF